Below, one T cell receptor (beta chain) is given with its context. These data are taken from a study of OX40 agonist ivuxolimab in advanced cancers. Turning to the study itself: Dose-escalation patients suffered from hepatocellular carcinoma, melanoma, renal cell or head and neck cancer. Three patients responded partially, comprising one with hepatocellular carcinoma and two with cutaneous melanoma.

Repertoires were generated with immunoSEQ multiplex PCR, while TCRdb's copy carries only in-frame clones and drops some. The data show around 57,000 clones, approximately 90% seen once. CDR1 LNHNV and CDR2 YYDKDF come from the germline V gene (reference sequence). The CDR3 has 16 residues. Trimming took off 0 bases at V and 5 bases at J, with 16 bases between the two ends. Samples of blood were obtained at baseline, on cycle 4 day 1, and on cycle 7 day 1. This chain joins TRBV15 and TRBJ1-2, with D possibly matching TRBD1 (6 bases). The specimen comprised CD4+ or CD8+ T cells sorted from blood, sampled in a trial of the OX40 agonist ivuxolimab. This TCR was recovered from an adult with an advanced solid tumor such as melanoma, head and neck, liver or kidney cancer. CDR3 in DNA: TGTGCCACCAGCAGAGAGGTCGCGGGGGCGCAGTATGGCTACACCTTC. Encoded protein: CATSREVAGAQYGYTF. Looking up the rest from reference TRBV15 and TRBJ1-2 gives the full variable domain: DAMVIQNPRYQVTQFGKPVTLSCSQTLNHNVMYWYQQKSSQAPKLLFHYYDKDFNNEADTPDNFQSRRPNTSFCFLDIRSPGLGDTAMYLCATSREVAGAQYGYTFGSGTRLTVV.